A selection of T cell receptor beta chains follows, all from one sample in a study of neurological immune-mediated disorders. MiXCR, run by TCRdb on the 5' RACE reads, gives a single entry per CDR3 protein. The data contain approximately 40,000 distinct CDR3 sequences, roughly 4.8% of them singletons. The sample taken for sequencing was CD4+ T cells from blood. The source is a man between 18 and 35 years old in good health. CDR3s include the opening cysteine and the closing phenylalanine or tryptophan. A D gene is named only where the DNA matches it firmly. Some rows have no size entry. The others give once, few or many, or a class for an expanded clone.

clone_size	v_call	d_call	j_call	cdr3_aa	cdr3_nt
many	TRBV5-1	TRBD2	TRBJ2-1	CASSLPRGGTYNEQFF	TGCGCCAGCAGCCTACCCCGGGGGGGGACCTACAATGAGCAGTTCTTC
many	TRBV5-1	NA	TRBJ1-1	CASSLLGATEAFF	TGCGCCAGCAGCTTGCTAGGGGCCACTGAAGCTTTCTTT
many	TRBV3-1	TRBD1	TRBJ1-2	CASGDTGGINYGYTF	TGTGCCAGCGGCGATACAGGGGGAATTAACTATGGCTACACCTTC
many	TRBV6-6	NA	TRBJ2-5	CASSYPGTETQYF	TGTGCCAGCAGTTACCCAGGGACAGAGACCCAGTACTTC
NA	TRBV6-5	NA	TRBJ1-3	CASSYSSVPGNTIYF	TGTGCCAGCAGTTACTCATCAGTTCCTGGAAACACCATATATTTT
many	TRBV7-8	NA	TRBJ2-3	CASSFQGFSDTQYF	TGTGCCAGCAGCTTCCAGGGTTTTTCAGATACGCAGTATTTT
many	TRBV5-1	NA	TRBJ1-5	CASSFWGGNQPQHF	TGCGCCAGCAGCTTTTGGGGGGGCAATCAGCCCCAGCATTTT
once	TRBV20-1	NA	TRBJ1-1	CSPTDPRGTEAFF	TGCAGTCCTACAGATCCCAGGGGAACTGAAGCTTTCTTT
many	TRBV6-2/TRBV6-3	NA	TRBJ2-7	CASSHPTAYEQYF	TGTGCCAGCAGCCACCCAACGGCCTACGAGCAGTACTTC
NA	TRBV5-6	TRBD1	TRBJ2-7	CASSLAHRGGDEQYF	TGTGCCAGCAGCTTGGCCCACAGGGGTGGCGACGAGCAGTACTTC
many	TRBV10-3	TRBD1	TRBJ1-2	CAISESTTGSGYTF	TGTGCCATCAGTGAGTCGACGACAGGGAGTGGCTACACCTTC
many	TRBV5-6	TRBD2	TRBJ2-5	CASSSGLAGGLETQYF	TGTGCCAGCAGCTCCGGACTAGCGGGGGGTCTGGAGACCCAGTACTTC
many	TRBV12-3/TRBV12-4	NA	TRBJ1-2	CASSFQRANYGYTF	TGTGCCAGCAGTTTTCAGAGGGCTAACTATGGCTACACCTTC
many	TRBV20-1	TRBD2	TRBJ2-1	CSAGSGGTLNEQFF	TGCAGTGCGGGGAGCGGGGGTACCCTCAATGAGCAGTTCTTC
many	TRBV12-3/TRBV12-4	NA	TRBJ1-3	CASSPQGAAGNTIYF	TGTGCCAGCAGCCCCCAGGGCGCCGCTGGAAACACCATATATTTT
many	TRBV10-3	NA	TRBJ2-1	CAISGTAGFYNEQFF	TGTGCCATCAGTGGCACGGCGGGCTTCTACAATGAGCAGTTCTTC
many	TRBV29-1	NA	TRBJ2-7	CSVRGGAYEQYF	TGCAGCGTTCGAGGGGGAGCCTACGAGCAGTACTTC
many	TRBV6-6	NA	TRBJ2-2	CASSYSRARMDTGELFF	TGTGCCAGCAGTTACTCGAGGGCTCGTATGGACACCGGGGAGCTGTTTTTT
many	TRBV5-1	NA	TRBJ1-4	CASSLSTDEKLFF	TGCGCCAGCAGCTTATCTACGGACGAAAAACTGTTTTTT
many	TRBV7-9	TRBD1	TRBJ1-1	CASSRDRGAFF	TGTGCCAGCAGCCGTGACAGGGGGGCTTTCTTT
many	TRBV20-1	NA	TRBJ1-5	CSASQYNQPQHF	TGCAGTGCTAGTCAGTACAATCAGCCCCAGCATTTT
many	TRBV11-2	NA	TRBJ2-2	CASSPGASGTGELFF	TGTGCCAGCAGCCCTGGGGCGAGCGGGACCGGGGAGCTGTTTTTT
many	TRBV20-1	NA	TRBJ2-1	CSARGSFYNEQFF	TGCAGTGCTAGAGGCAGCTTCTACAATGAGCAGTTCTTC
many	TRBV10-3	NA	TRBJ2-5	CAISEGQTGQYQETQYF	TGTGCCATCAGTGAAGGTCAGACAGGACAGTACCAAGAGACCCAGTACTTC
many	TRBV5-4	TRBD1	TRBJ1-6	CASRKKDRGNSPLHF	TGTGCCAGCAGAAAAAAAGACAGGGGAAATTCACCCCTCCACTTT
many	TRBV25-1	TRBD2	TRBJ2-5	CASSARTSLKETQYF	TGTGCCAGCAGTGCTAGGACTAGCCTTAAAGAGACCCAGTACTTC
many	TRBV7-9	TRBD2	TRBJ2-5	CASRRGSSQETQYF	TGTGCCAGCCGGCGGGGGAGCTCTCAAGAGACCCAGTACTTC
many	TRBV11-2	TRBD2	TRBJ2-3	CASSTLRLAGGHLRYF	TGTGCCAGCAGCACCCTTCGTCTAGCGGGGGGGCACCTTAGGTATTTT
many	TRBV7-2	NA	TRBJ1-4	CASSLQGPTNEKLFF	TGTGCCAGCAGCTTACAGGGCCCAACTAATGAAAAACTGTTTTTT
many	TRBV6-1	TRBD1	TRBJ2-7	CAYQTGGYEQYF	TGTGCCTACCAGACAGGGGGCTACGAGCAGTACTTC
many	TRBV20-1	TRBD1	TRBJ2-7	CSALKGTATYEQYF	TGCAGTGCTCTAAAGGGGACAGCTACCTACGAGCAGTACTTC
many	TRBV5-1	NA	TRBJ1-6	CASSLGTEYSPLHF	TGCGCCAGCAGCTTGGGGACAGAGTATTCACCCCTCCACTTT
many	TRBV7-2	TRBD1	TRBJ1-2	CASSFLWTGGAGNYGYTF	TGTGCCAGCAGCTTTCTATGGACAGGGGGCGCAGGAAACTATGGCTACACCTTC
many	TRBV5-5	TRBD1	TRBJ1-2	CASSLARQGTTYGYTF	TGTGCCAGCAGCTTGGCGCGACAGGGGACGACCTATGGCTACACCTTC
many	TRBV6-5	NA	TRBJ1-6	CASSYSIVSDNSPLHF	TGTGCCAGCAGTTACTCGATCGTCTCAGACAATTCACCCCTCCACTTT
many	TRBV5-1	NA	TRBJ2-3	CASSLVATGNPTTDTQYF	TGCGCCAGCAGCTTGGTTGCGACAGGTAACCCAACCACAGATACGCAGTATTTT
many	TRBV7-2	NA	TRBJ2-3	CASAYPGRPDTQYF	TGTGCCAGCGCCTATCCGGGTCGGCCAGATACGCAGTATTTT
many	TRBV29-1	TRBD1	TRBJ2-1	CSVPGGIIDEQFF	TGCAGCGTCCCAGGGGGTATCATCGATGAGCAGTTCTTC
many	TRBV5-1	NA	TRBJ1-3	CASSFGSGNTIYF	TGCGCCAGCAGCTTCGGCTCTGGAAACACCATATATTTT
many	TRBV7-2	NA	TRBJ2-7	CASSRLDYEQYF	TGTGCCAGCAGCCGACTAGACTACGAGCAGTACTTC
many	TRBV7-2	TRBD2	TRBJ2-1	CASSPPVASGAYEQFF	TGTGCCAGCAGCCCCCCGGTGGCTAGCGGGGCCTATGAGCAGTTCTTC
many	TRBV6-5	NA	TRBJ2-7	CASSYSAQASYEQYF	TGTGCCAGCAGTTACTCTGCGCAAGCTTCCTACGAGCAGTACTTC
many	TRBV29-1	NA	TRBJ2-1	CSVEDRRQFF	TGCAGCGTTGAGGACAGACGCCAGTTCTTC
many	TRBV7-9	NA	TRBJ1-6	CASSFLPPNSPLHF	TGTGCCAGCAGCTTCCTTCCGCCTAATTCACCCCTCCACTTT
many	TRBV20-1	TRBD1	TRBJ2-3	CSARDWGQVTDTQYF	TGCAGTGCTAGAGATTGGGGACAGGTCACAGATACGCAGTATTTT
many	TRBV7-3	NA	TRBJ1-1	CASSFERGTEAFF	TGTGCCAGCAGCTTCGAAAGGGGAACTGAAGCTTTCTTT
many	TRBV20-1	TRBD1	TRBJ1-2	CSARGGTGLDYGYTF	TGCAGTGCTAGAGGTGGGACAGGGCTTGACTATGGCTACACCTTC